This is a list of T cell receptor beta chains from one sample in a study of T cells in Graves' hyperthyroidism and ophthalmopathy. TCRdb reanalysed the multiplex PCR reads using MiXCR and keeps one entry per CDR3 protein. The sample lists hundreds of thousands of distinct CDR3 sequences, roughly 46% occurring once. Sequenced material: peripheral blood or thyroid tissue (not recorded which). The receptor set was obtained from an adult man with Graves' disease, either hyperthyroidism or ophthalmopathy (not recorded which). Each CDR3 is given with its conserved first and last residue. Fields, in order: J gene, V gene, clone size, D gene, CDR3 protein, CDR3 DNA. D genes are given only for firm matches. Part of the rows lack a size; the others show once, few, many or a class for expanded clones.

j_gene: TRBJ1-4
v_gene: TRBV29-1
abundance: NA
d_gene: NA
CDR3aa: CSVSGGNALFF
CDR3nt: TGCAGCGTGTCGGGGGGGAATGCGCTGTTTTTT

j_gene: TRBJ1-2
v_gene: TRBV29-1
abundance: NA
d_gene: TRBD1
CDR3aa: CSVEHGQGGGYTF
CDR3nt: TGCAGCGTTGAACACGGACAGGGCGGGGGCTACACCTTC

j_gene: TRBJ1-2
v_gene: TRBV29-1
abundance: NA
d_gene: NA
CDR3aa: CSSESSVYGYTF
CDR3nt: TGCAGCAGTGAGTCGTCCGTCTATGGCTACACCTTC

j_gene: TRBJ1-5
v_gene: TRBV2
abundance: NA
d_gene: NA
CDR3aa: CASSEEGRLANQPQHF
CDR3nt: TGTGCCAGCAGTGAAGAAGGCAGACTAGCTAATCAGCCCCAGCATTTT

j_gene: TRBJ2-3
v_gene: TRBV9
abundance: NA
d_gene: TRBD2
CDR3aa: CASSPRTSGGTDTQYF
CDR3nt: TGTGCCAGCAGCCCCCGGACTAGCGGGGGCACAGATACGCAGTATTTT

j_gene: TRBJ1-1
v_gene: TRBV7-8
abundance: NA
d_gene: NA
CDR3aa: CASSQEQGFTEAFF
CDR3nt: TGTGCCAGCAGCCAGGAACAGGGTTTCACTGAAGCTTTCTTT

j_gene: TRBJ2-7
v_gene: TRBV7-2
abundance: many
d_gene: NA
CDR3aa: CASSLGRENYEQYF
CDR3nt: TGTGCCAGCAGCTTGGGCAGGGAAAACTACGAGCAGTACTTC

j_gene: TRBJ1-1
v_gene: TRBV20-1
abundance: few
d_gene: NA
CDR3aa: CSARPGDLHYTEAFF
CDR3nt: TGCAGTGCTAGGCCGGGGGACCTCCACTACACTGAAGCTTTCTTT

j_gene: TRBJ2-7
v_gene: TRBV10-3
abundance: many
d_gene: NA
CDR3aa: CAISDSELSYEQYF
CDR3nt: TGTGCCATCAGTGATTCGGAGTTATCCTACGAGCAGTACTTC

j_gene: TRBJ1-2
v_gene: TRBV19
abundance: NA
d_gene: NA
CDR3aa: CATGGGYGYTF
CDR3nt: TGTGCCACCGGGGGAGGCTATGGCTACACCTTC

j_gene: TRBJ1-2
v_gene: TRBV6-6
abundance: NA
d_gene: TRBD1
CDR3aa: CASTPDRVYGYTF
CDR3nt: TGTGCCAGCACCCCGGACAGGGTTTATGGCTACACCTTC

j_gene: TRBJ1-1
v_gene: TRBV9
abundance: NA
d_gene: NA
CDR3aa: CASSADSRNTEAFF
CDR3nt: TGTGCCAGCAGCGCGGACAGCCGGAACACTGAAGCTTTCTTT

j_gene: TRBJ1-4
v_gene: TRBV7-6
abundance: once
d_gene: TRBD1
CDR3aa: CASSLSWTGGFGKLFF
CDR3nt: TGTGCCAGCAGCTTATCCTGGACAGGGGGTTTTGGGAAACTGTTTTTT

j_gene: TRBJ2-5
v_gene: TRBV9
abundance: NA
d_gene: TRBD2
CDR3aa: CASSVFNGREETQYF
CDR3nt: TGTGCCAGCAGCGTATTCAACGGGAGGGAAGAGACCCAGTACTTC

j_gene: TRBJ2-7
v_gene: TRBV20-1
abundance: NA
d_gene: NA
CDR3aa: CSASLPSYEQYF
CDR3nt: TGCAGTGCTAGTTTGCCCTCCTACGAGCAGTACTTC

j_gene: TRBJ2-7
v_gene: TRBV14
abundance: NA
d_gene: TRBD1
CDR3aa: CASSANGQGSGYEQYF
CDR3nt: TGTGCCAGCAGTGCTAACGGACAGGGGTCGGGCTACGAGCAGTACTTC

j_gene: TRBJ1-2
v_gene: TRBV6-1
abundance: NA
d_gene: NA
CDR3aa: CASSYAEWQNYGYTF
CDR3nt: TGTGCCAGCAGTTACGCCGAGTGGCAGAACTATGGCTACACCTTC

j_gene: TRBJ1-2
v_gene: TRBV5-1
abundance: NA
d_gene: TRBD1
CDR3aa: CASSSTGGYRAGYTF
CDR3nt: TGCGCCAGCAGCTCTACAGGGGGATATCGCGCTGGCTACACCTTC

j_gene: TRBJ1-5
v_gene: TRBV6-1
abundance: once
d_gene: NA
CDR3aa: CASREQGYYQPQHF
CDR3nt: TGTGCCAGCAGGGAACAGGGCTACTATCAGCCCCAGCATTTT

j_gene: TRBJ1-1
v_gene: TRBV29-1
abundance: NA
d_gene: NA
CDR3aa: CSVEAGDETEAFF
CDR3nt: TGCAGCGTTGAAGCCGGGGATGAGACTGAAGCTTTCTTT

j_gene: TRBJ2-7
v_gene: TRBV20-1
abundance: NA
d_gene: TRBD1
CDR3aa: CSAREGTGGSEQYF
CDR3nt: TGCAGTGCTAGAGAGGGGACAGGGGGCTCCGAGCAGTACTTC

j_gene: TRBJ2-5
v_gene: TRBV10-3
abundance: many
d_gene: NA
CDR3aa: CAISAGYQETQYF
CDR3nt: TGTGCCATCAGTGCGGGTTACCAAGAGACCCAGTACTTC

j_gene: TRBJ1-2
v_gene: TRBV6-1
abundance: once
d_gene: NA
CDR3aa: CASGDGEYGYTF
CDR3nt: TGTGCCAGCGGTGACGGGGAATACGGCTACACCTTC

j_gene: TRBJ1-1
v_gene: TRBV7-2
abundance: many
d_gene: TRBD1
CDR3aa: CASSPYRGTEAFF
CDR3nt: TGTGCCAGCAGCCCCTACAGGGGAACTGAAGCTTTCTTT

j_gene: TRBJ1-6
v_gene: TRBV25-1
abundance: NA
d_gene: NA
CDR3aa: CASRWSGSSPLHF
CDR3nt: TGTGCCAGCAGATGGAGTGGGAGTTCACCCCTCCACTTT

j_gene: TRBJ2-7
v_gene: TRBV25-1
abundance: NA
d_gene: TRBD2
CDR3aa: CASSSPRESQNEQYF
CDR3nt: TGTGCCAGCAGCTCCCCGCGGGAGTCTCAAAACGAGCAGTACTTC

j_gene: TRBJ1-2
v_gene: TRBV7-2
abundance: NA
d_gene: TRBD1
CDR3aa: CASSPDGQGRSYGYTF
CDR3nt: TGTGCCAGCAGCCCAGACGGACAGGGTCGGAGCTATGGCTACACCTTC